This T cell receptor (beta chain) was retrieved from a study of T-cell reconstitution after alpha-beta-depleted transplantation in children. Preparing the TCRbeta library involved the use of unique molecular identifiers. TCRdb analysed the PCR reads with MiXCR anew, one entry per CDR3 protein. The sample yields about 500,000 distinct CDR3 sequences, approximately 32% seen once. Trimming stripped 6 bases from V and 0 bases from J, with 15 bases between. The germline V gene has CDR1 SGDLS and CDR2 YYNGEE. CDR3 length: 15 residues. The sequence came from a human donor who donated a stem cell graft to a child with aplastic anemia. Sequencing used PBMCs from the stem cell graft donor, obtained from the stem cell graft. The chain links TRBV9 to TRBJ1-2, with unresolved D. For the CDR3, the DNA is TGTGCCAGCACCGAAAGCGTCGGGGCTAACTATGGCTACACCTTC. It is translated as CASTESVGANYGYTF.